This section outlines one T cell receptor (beta chain) sequence together with its context. There is no known antigen for this receptor. Base qualities are not recorded, but no much larger clone differs from it by a single base. The entry originates in a study of blood T cell repertoires in COVID-19 (dated by TCRdb to about 2020). As for the study more broadly: Collaborator samples came from the United States, Italy and Spain and covered acute and convalescent phases of COVID-19. The material from the prospective study consisted of cDNA or gDNA derived from T cells, B-cell-depleted T cells, or PBMCs. Deeply sampled blood TCRbeta repertoires from subjects exposed to, actively infected with, or recovered from COVID-19 were included in the dataset. A freely available public database, intended as a resource for researchers studying the immune response to SARS-CoV-2, is where the repertoires were released. The samples were drawn from the first 160 participants of the ongoing ImmuneRACE study and from over 950 subjects provided by 6 global collaborators. Nearly every sample came with metadata listing a de-identified subject ID, COVID-19 status, age in years and sex. Where available, HLA class I and class II types were taken from metadata supplied by the sample provider and were not determined by assay-based typing.

V was cut back by 2 bases and J by 2 bases, leaving a gap of 7 bases between them. Based on the germline V gene, the CDR1 and CDR2 sequences are SGHTA and FQGNSA. The CDR3 starts with the cysteine, ends with the phenylalanine, and has 14 residues. This entry keeps only the CDR3 DNA: 42 bases, framed from base 1. The full study reports these points: The quantity of clinical and demographic metadata differed by source and by participant and was supplied without curation.

The immunoSEQ Assay, a bias-controlled multiplex PCR, was used to amplify TCRbeta CDR3 regions from genomic DNA. The authors processed their data as follows. Within the assay, amplification of reference gene primers was used to estimate how many nucleated cells each sample contained. Sequence reads were collapsed and filtered to measure the absolute abundance of every unique TCRbeta CDR3 rearrangement. For each sample, productive Simpson clonality was calculated as the square root of Simpson's diversity index across productive rearrangements. The table was pulled from immuneACCESS by TCRdb, which kept in-frame rearrangements only. Such tables lose some clones; where checked, under half of the loss comes from unresolved V genes, and the rest has no known cause. V, J and clone size derive from that table, while D and trimming were established from the DNA sequence. Within this sample are 100,000 to 150,000 clones, with 80% to 90% of them counted one time only. The ten most abundant clones make up about 2.3% of the sample.

Enrolling through a virtual design, the prospective study's participants ranged in age from about 18 to 100 years and lived across approximately 25 United States geographic areas. Cohort assignment in the prospective study relied on participant-reported clinical history from a screening survey and a study questionnaire. In the prospective study, mobile phlebotomists collected whole blood, serum and a nasopharyngeal or oropharyngeal swab from each participant. Participants in the prospective study had the option to provide additional blood draws and questionnaires over an approximately 2-month period. Before DNA extraction, prospective study blood samples were shipped either frozen or at room temperature.

Rearrangement joined TRBV7-2 to TRBJ2-1, with TRBD1 perhaps the D gene, on 5 matching bases. The sequenced sample was PBMCs or T cells enriched from blood (not recorded which). This sequence was found in a man aged 40-49 years with acute COVID-19. In nucleotides, the sequence is TGTGCCAGCAGCTTACAGGGTCCCTACAATGAGCAGTTCTTC. Its amino acids are CASSLQGPYNEQFF. Reference TRBV7-2 and TRBJ2-1 proteins supply the regions before and after the CDR3; the full variable domain is: GAGVSQSPSNKVTEKGKDVELRCDPISGHTALYWYRQSLGQGLEFLIYFQGNSAPDKSGLPSDRFSAERTGGSVSTLTIQRTQQEDSAVYLCASSLQGPYNEQFFGPGTRLTVL.